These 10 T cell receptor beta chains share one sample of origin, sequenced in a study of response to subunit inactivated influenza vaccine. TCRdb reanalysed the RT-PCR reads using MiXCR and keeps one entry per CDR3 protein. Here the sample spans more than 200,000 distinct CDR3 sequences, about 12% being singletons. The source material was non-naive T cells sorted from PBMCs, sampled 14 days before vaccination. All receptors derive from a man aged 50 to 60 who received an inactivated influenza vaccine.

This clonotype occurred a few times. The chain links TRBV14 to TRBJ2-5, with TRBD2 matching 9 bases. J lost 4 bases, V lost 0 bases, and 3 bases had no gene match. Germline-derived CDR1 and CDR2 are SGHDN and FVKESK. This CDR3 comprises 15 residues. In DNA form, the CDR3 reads TGTGCCAGCAGCCAAGAAAGACTAGCGGCAGAGACCCAGTACTTC. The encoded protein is CASSQERLAAETQYF.

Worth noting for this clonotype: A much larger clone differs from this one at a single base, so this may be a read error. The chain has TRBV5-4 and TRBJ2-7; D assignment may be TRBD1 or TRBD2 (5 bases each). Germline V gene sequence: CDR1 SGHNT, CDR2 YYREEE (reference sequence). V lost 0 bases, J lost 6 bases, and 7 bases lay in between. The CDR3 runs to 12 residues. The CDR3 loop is CASSLVGTEQYF. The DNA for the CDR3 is TGTGCCAGCAGCTTGGTGGGGACCGAGCAGTACTTC.

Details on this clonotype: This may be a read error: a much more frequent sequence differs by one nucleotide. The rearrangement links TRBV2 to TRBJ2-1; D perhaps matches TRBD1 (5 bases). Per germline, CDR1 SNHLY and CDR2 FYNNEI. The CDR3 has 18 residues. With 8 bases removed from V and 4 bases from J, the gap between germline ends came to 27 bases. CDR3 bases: TGTGCCAGCTGTTCCGCCGTGGGTTCCAGACAGAAATACAATGAGCAGTTCTTC. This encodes CASCSAVGSRQKYNEQFF. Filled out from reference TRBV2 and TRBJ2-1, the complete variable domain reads EPEVTQTPSHQVTQMGQEVILRCVPISNHLYFYWYRQILGQKVEFLVSFYNNEISEKSEIFDDQFSVERPDGSNFTLKIRSTKLEDSAMYFCASCSAVGSRQKYNEQFFGPGTRLTVL.

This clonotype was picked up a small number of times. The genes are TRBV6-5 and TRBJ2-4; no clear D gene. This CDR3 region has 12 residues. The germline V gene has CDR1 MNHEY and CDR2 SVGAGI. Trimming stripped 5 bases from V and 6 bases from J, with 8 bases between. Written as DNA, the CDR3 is TGTGCCAGCAGTCTCAACGGAAACATTCAGTACTTC. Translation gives CASSLNGNIQYF.

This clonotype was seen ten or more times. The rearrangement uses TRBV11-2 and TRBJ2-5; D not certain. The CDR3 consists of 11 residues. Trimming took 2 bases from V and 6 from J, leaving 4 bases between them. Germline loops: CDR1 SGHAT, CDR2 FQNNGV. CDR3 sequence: CASSLLQTQYF. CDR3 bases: TGTGCCAGCAGCTTATTGCAGACCCAGTACTTC. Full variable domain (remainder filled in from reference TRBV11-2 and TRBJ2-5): EAGVAQSPRYKIIEKRQSVAFWCNPISGHATLYWYQQILGQGPKLLIQFQNNGVVDDSQLPKDRFSAERLKGVDSTLKIQPAKLEDSAVYLCASSLLQTQYFGPGTRLLVL.

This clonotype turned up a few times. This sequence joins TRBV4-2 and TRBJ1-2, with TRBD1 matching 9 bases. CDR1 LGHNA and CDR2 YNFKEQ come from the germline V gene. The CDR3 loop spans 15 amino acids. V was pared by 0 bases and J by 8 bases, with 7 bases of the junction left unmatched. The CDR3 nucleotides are TGTGCCAGCAGCCAAGAATCACAGGGGGCGAGGGGCTACACCTTC. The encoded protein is CASSQESQGARGYTF.

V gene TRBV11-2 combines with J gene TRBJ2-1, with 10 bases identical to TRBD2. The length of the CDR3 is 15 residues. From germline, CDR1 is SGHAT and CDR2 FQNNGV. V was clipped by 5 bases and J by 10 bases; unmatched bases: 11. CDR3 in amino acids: CASSVAGTSAPEQFF. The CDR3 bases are TGTGCCAGCAGCGTAGCCGGGACTAGCGCCCCGGAGCAGTTCTTC.

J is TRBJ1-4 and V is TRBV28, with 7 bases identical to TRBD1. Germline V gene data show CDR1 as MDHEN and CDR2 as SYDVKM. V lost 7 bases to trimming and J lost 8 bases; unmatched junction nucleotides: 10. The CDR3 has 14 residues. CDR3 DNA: TGTGCCAGCACCACAAGGTCAGGGGGGGAAAAACTGTTTTTT. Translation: CASTTRSGGEKLFF.

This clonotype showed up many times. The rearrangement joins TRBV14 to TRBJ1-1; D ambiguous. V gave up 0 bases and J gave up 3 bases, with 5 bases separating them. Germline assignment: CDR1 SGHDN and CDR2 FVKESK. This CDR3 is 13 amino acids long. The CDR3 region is CASSQDFHTEAFF. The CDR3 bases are TGTGCCAGCAGCCAAGATTTTCACACTGAAGCTTTCTTT.

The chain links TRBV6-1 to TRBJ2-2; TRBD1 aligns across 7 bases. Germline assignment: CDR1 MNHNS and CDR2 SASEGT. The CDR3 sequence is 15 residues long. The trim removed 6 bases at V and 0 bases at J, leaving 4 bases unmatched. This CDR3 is CASSTGTANTGELFF. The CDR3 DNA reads TGTGCCAGCAGCACCGGGACAGCGAACACCGGGGAGCTGTTTTTT.